This T cell receptor (beta chain) came from a study of blood T cell repertoires in COVID-19. Study summary: Acute and convalescent COVID-19 samples came from the United States, Italy and Spain. PBMCs, B-cell-depleted T cells, or T cells were the source of the cDNA or gDNA that made up the material.

In the authors' methods: Quantification of nucleated cells was approximated via reference gene primer amplification. Here immunoSEQ multiplex PCR was the method, and the copy in TCRdb shows in-frame clones only, minus some. That table is the source of V, J and clone size, and D and trimming were worked out from the DNA. Of about 200,000 clones listed, approximately 88% were seen once; the top ten hold about 7%. Germline CDR1 and CDR2: SGHNT and YYREEE (reference sequence). CDR3 length: 14 amino acids. Trimming took 4 bases from V and 1 from J, leaving 8 bases between them. This clonotype originated in a man aged 35 to 55 with acute or convalescent COVID-19. Sequenced input: peripheral blood. The V and J genes are TRBV5-4 and TRBJ2-2; D is undetermined. Written as DNA, the CDR3 is TGTGCCAGCAGCCTTGACAAGAACACCGGGGAGCTGTTTTTT. Its translation is CASSLDKNTGELFF. The entire variable domain, with the rest obtained from reference TRBV5-4 and TRBJ2-2, is as follows: ETGVTQSPTHLIKTRGQQVTLRCSSQSGHNTVSWYQQALGQGPQFIFQYYREEENGRGNFPPRFSGLQFPNYSSELNVNALELDDSALYLCASSLDKNTGELFFGEGSRLTVL.